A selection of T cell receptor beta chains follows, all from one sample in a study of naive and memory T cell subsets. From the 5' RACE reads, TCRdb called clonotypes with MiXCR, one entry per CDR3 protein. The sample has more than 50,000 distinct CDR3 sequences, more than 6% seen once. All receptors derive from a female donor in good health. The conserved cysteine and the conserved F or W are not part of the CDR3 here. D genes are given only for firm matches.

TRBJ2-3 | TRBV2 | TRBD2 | ASRGNSGTSTDTQY
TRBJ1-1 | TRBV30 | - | AWRGSGTEAF
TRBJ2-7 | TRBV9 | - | ASSVGLPTYEQY
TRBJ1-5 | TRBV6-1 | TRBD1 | ASSDGQGWGNQPQH
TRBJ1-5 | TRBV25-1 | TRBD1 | ASSHRGEDQPQH
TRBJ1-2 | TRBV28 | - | ASTGTVRNYGYT
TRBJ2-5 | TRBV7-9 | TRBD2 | ASSPREGWALETQY
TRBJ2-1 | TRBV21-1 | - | ASTSVECQGGNEQF
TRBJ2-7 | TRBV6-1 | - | ASSEGPEGYEQY
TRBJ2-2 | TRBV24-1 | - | ATSDPLLTGELF
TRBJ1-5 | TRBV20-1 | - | SASKGPNQPQH
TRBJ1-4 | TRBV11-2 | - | ASSLGAPSEKLF
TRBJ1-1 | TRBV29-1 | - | SGLDSYTEAF
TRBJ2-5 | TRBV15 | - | ATSGPVARTLETQY
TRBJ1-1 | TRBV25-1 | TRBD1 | ASSEWTGNTEAF
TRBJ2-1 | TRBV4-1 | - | ASSQGPLYNEQF
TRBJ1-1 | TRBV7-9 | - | ASATNTEAF
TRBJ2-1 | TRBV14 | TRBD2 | ASSREGTYNEQF
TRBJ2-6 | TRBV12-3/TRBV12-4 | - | ASRGPSGANVLT
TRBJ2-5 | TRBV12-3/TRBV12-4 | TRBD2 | ASSPRRTSGEETQY
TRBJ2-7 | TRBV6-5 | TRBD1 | ATRSTGTESLWVEQY
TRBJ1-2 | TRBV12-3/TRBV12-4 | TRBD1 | ASSRDPPTGDYGYT
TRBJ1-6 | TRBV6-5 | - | ASSPVQGSPLH
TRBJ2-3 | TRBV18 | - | ASSYDKDTQY
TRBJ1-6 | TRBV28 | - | ASSRQDNSPLH
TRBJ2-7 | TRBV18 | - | ASSPPVGGLGEQY
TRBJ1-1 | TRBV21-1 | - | ASSSMGTEAF
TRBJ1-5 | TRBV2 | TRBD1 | ASRISGTGGNQPQH
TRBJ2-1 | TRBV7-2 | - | ASSLSIGYNEQF
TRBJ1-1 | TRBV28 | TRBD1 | ASSFIQGAVNTEAF
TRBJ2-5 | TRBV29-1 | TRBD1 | SARTLGTEETQY
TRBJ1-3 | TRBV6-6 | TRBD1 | ASSLEGAPGNTIY
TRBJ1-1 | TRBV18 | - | ASSDGENTEAF
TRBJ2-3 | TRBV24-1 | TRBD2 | ATSDLPSGRIDTQY
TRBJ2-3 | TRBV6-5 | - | ASKGLAFTDTQY
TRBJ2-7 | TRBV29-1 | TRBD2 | SAGLAGGHDEQY
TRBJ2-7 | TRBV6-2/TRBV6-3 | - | ASSYTSYEQY
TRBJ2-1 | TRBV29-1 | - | SVGRVVDYNEQF
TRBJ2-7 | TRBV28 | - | ASSFQPWEGASHEQY
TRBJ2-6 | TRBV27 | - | ASSPLQGSGANVLT
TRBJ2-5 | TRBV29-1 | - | SVRGDRFETQY
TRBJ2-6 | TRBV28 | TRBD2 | ASSLSGTSGREANVLT
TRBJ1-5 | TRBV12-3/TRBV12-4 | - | ASSFEVGGQPQH
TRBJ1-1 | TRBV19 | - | ASRDGQAEAF
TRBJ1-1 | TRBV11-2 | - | ASSSNARVGEAF
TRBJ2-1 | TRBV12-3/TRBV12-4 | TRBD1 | ASSHRGRSSYNEQF
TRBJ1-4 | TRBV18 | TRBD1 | ASSPGTGGLTEKLF
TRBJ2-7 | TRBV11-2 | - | ASSLAGTYEQY
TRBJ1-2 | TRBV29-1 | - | SVDPGAYGYT
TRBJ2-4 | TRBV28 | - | ASSFRPLDIQY
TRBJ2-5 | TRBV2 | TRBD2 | ASSRGLAGGETQY
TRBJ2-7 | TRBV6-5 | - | ASSSRTYEQY
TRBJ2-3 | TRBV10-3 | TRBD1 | AISDPGTGALVTQY
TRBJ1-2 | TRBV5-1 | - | ASSPLPDSPYGYT